Each of the 3 T cell receptor beta chains below was sequenced from the same sample in a study of T-cell reconstitution after alpha-beta-depleted transplantation in children. For TCRbeta, the library was prepared with unique molecular identifiers. TCRdb itself ran the PCR reads through MiXCR, one entry per CDR3 protein. In the table there are some 310,000 distinct CDR3 sequences, roughly 21% of which are singletons. The specimen was PBMCs, mostly from graft donor cells, collected 180 days after TCRalphabeta/CD19-depleted stem cell transplant. The receptor source for this set is a male patient between 5 and 17 years old who had a stem cell transplant for acute lymphoblastic leukemia, so the T cells may come from the graft donor.

V usage is TRBV24-1 and J usage is TRBJ2-3; D not certain. V was pared by 2 bases and J by 3 bases, with 2 bases between. The CDR3 length is 12 residues. Germline V gene sequence: CDR1 KGHDR, CDR2 SFDVKD. CDR3 DNA: TGTGCCACCAGTGATTCTACAGATACGCAGTATTTT. It is translated as CATSDSTDTQYF.

This clonotype has a handful of counts. The V and J genes are TRBV5-1 and TRBJ2-7; D may be TRBD2 (5 bases). The CDR3 contains 13 residues. The V and J ends lost 4 bases and 6 bases respectively, with 14 bases between them. In germline, CDR1 is SGHRS, CDR2 YFSETQ. CDR3 DNA: TGCGCCAGCAGCCCTAGCAGAGGTGGCGAGCAGTACTTC. This gives the protein CASSPSRGGEQYF.

This clonotype was recorded a few times. This chain uses TRBV5-1 with TRBJ2-5; no reliable D call. The V end was cut by 1 base, the J end by 4 bases, with 11 bases between. CDR3 length: 14 amino acids. Germline V gene data show CDR1 as SGHRS and CDR2 as YFSETQ. In nucleotides, the CDR3 is TGCGCCAGCAGCTTGTGGCAGGCACGAGAGACCCAGTACTTC. It codes for CASSLWQARETQYF.